This T cell receptor beta chain comes out of a study of a mutant IDH1 vaccine in newly diagnosed glioma. Study context: In some groups vaccination began 4-6 weeks post-radiotherapy; others received it with temozolomide. Before enrollment, the patients had been treated with radiotherapy alone, temozolomide alone, or both together. Most of them had received both.

Sequencing was performed with immunoSEQ multiplex PCR; in TCRdb, only in-frame clones are kept and a portion is missing. The sample carries over 60,000 clones, approximately 90% recorded once. Broader study findings: Of all patients, around 94% showed vaccine-induced immune responses.

Time point: week 11, during vaccination. The study gave 300 ug of mutant IDH1 20-mer peptide per vaccine dose, with topical imiquimod. Donors had new IDH1-mutant astrocytomas of WHO grade 3 or 4 (ATRX-lost). Details on this clone: The target antigen is unknown.

The TCR sequence derives from a man aged 35 to 55 with glioma. Sequencing was performed on PBMCs, taken from a glioma patient whose treatment included an IDH1 peptide vaccine.

In DNA, the CDR3 is TGTGCCAGCACCGACGATCGACAGGAGAGTTTCTCTGGGGCCAACGTCCTGACTTTC. This translates into CASTDDRQESFSGANVLTF. This sequence joins TRBV2 and TRBJ2-6, with D possibly being TRBD1 (6 bases). The length of the CDR3 is 19 residues. Trimming stripped 7 bases from V and 0 bases from J, with 22 bases between. Germline CDR1 is SNHLY and CDR2 is FYNNEI.